This entry lists 24 T cell receptor beta chains sequenced from one sample in a study of cytomegalovirus exposure and HLA in healthy donors. PCR used 60 Vbeta primers and 13 Jbeta primers. Here immunoSEQ multiplex PCR was the method, and the copy in TCRdb shows in-frame clones only, minus some. In the table there are some 70,000 clones, around 77% of which are singletons. The sequenced sample consisted of PBMCs. These receptors were taken from a man aged 50 to 59 in good health and CMV-seronegative.

This clone was counted a few times. J is TRBJ2-7 and V is TRBV27; 10 positions agree with TRBD1. The CDR3 contains 14 residues. The germline V gene has CDR1 MNHEY and CDR2 SMNVEV (reference sequence). With V trimmed by 5 bases and J by 7 bases, 8 bases remained unmatched. The CDR3 coding sequence is TGTGCCAGCAGTACCCGACAGGGGGCGGGGGAGCAGTACTTC. Translation: CASSTRQGAGEQYF.

The gene calls are TRBV27 and TRBJ1-2; perhaps TRBD1 as D (5 bases). Trimming took 3 bases from V and 5 from J, leaving 13 bases between them. Germline lookup yields CDR1 MNHEY and CDR2 SMNVEV (reference sequence). The CDR3 length is 14 residues. The CDR3 nucleotides are TGTGCCAGCAGTTTTGGCGGGGCTAGTTATGGCTACACCTTC. Translation: CASSFGGASYGYTF.

This chain links TRBV7-9 with TRBJ2-1; 9 bases are shared with TRBD2. The V and J ends lost 1 base and 2 bases, in that order; junction bases with no gene match: 6. The germline V gene encodes CDR1 SEHNR and CDR2 FQNEAQ (reference sequence). CDR3 length: 17 amino acids. The CDR3 DNA reads TGTGCCAGCAGCTTAGAAGTGACTAGCGGCCCCTACAATGAGCAGTTCTTC. Amino acid sequence: CASSLEVTSGPYNEQFF.

The genes are TRBV6-5 and TRBJ1-6, with a tentative D call TRBD1 (6 bases). V was shortened by 8 bases and J by 14 bases, with 13 bases between the two germline ends. Per germline, CDR1 MNHEY and CDR2 SVGAGI. The CDR3 covers 11 residues. The CDR3 spells CASSQGASLHF. The CDR3 DNA is TGTGCCAGCTCACAGGGAGCGTCCCTCCACTTT.

The gene calls are TRBV19 and TRBJ1-2, with 7 bases identical to TRBD1. Germline assignment: CDR1 LNHDA and CDR2 SQIVND (reference sequence). V dropped 5 bases and J dropped 4; count of bases not matched to a gene: 19. This CDR3 is 18 amino acids long. The CDR3 coding sequence is TGTGCCAGTAGTGCGGCCGAAACAGGGGCGGTTCGTGGCTATGGCTACACCTTC. Translating gives CASSAAETGAVRGYGYTF.

The chain combines TRBV30 with TRBJ1-1; 10 nucleotides align to TRBD1. CDR1 and CDR2 (germline): GTSNPN, SVGIG (reference sequence). CDR3 length: 14 residues. V lost 1 base to trimming and J lost 3 bases; unmatched junction nucleotides: 2. This CDR3 is CAWSGQGAYTEAFF. DNA for the CDR3: TGTGCCTGGAGTGGACAGGGGGCCTACACTGAAGCTTTCTTT.

V usage is TRBV6-1 and J usage is TRBJ1-1; TRBD1 aligns across 9 bases. The CDR3 runs to 14 residues. The germline CDR1 and CDR2 sequences are MNHNS and SASEGT. J was trimmed by 2 bases and V by 7 bases; bases with no gene match: 5. The CDR3 coding sequence is TGTGCCAGCATTCCTACAGGGGGCAACACTGAAGCTTTCTTT. This sequence encodes CASIPTGGNTEAFF.

This clone has only one observation. The rearrangement joins TRBV29-1 to TRBJ2-5; 8 nucleotides line up with TRBD1. Germline CDR1 is SQVTM and CDR2 is ANQGSEA. CDR3 size: 13 residues. The junction had 6 bases not matched to a gene; V was cut back by 5 bases and J by 4 bases. CDR3 nucleotides: TGCAGCGTTTGCAGACAGGGGCGAGAGACCCAGTACTTC. It specifies CSVCRQGRETQYF.

The chain combines TRBV9 with TRBJ1-1; the D gene is possibly TRBD1 (5 bases). V was cut by 4 bases and J by 0 bases, with 16 bases left in between. This CDR3 has 16 residues. Germline CDR1 and CDR2: SGDLS and YYNGEE. The chain's CDR3 is CASSPRGGGVNTEAFF. The CDR3 nucleotides read TGTGCCAGCAGCCCCCGCGGTGGAGGGGTGAACACTGAAGCTTTCTTT. Full variable domain (rest looked up from reference TRBV9 and TRBJ1-1): DSGVTQTPKHLITATGQRVTLRCSPRSGDLSVYWYQQSLDQGLQFLIQYYNGEERAKGNILERFSAQQFPDLHSELNLSSLELGDSALYFCASSPRGGGVNTEAFFGQGTRLTVV.

This clone was observed a few times. The genes are TRBV5-5 and TRBJ1-4, with D maybe TRBD1 (6 bases). Germline lookup yields CDR1 SGHKS and CDR2 YYEKEE (reference sequence). The CDR3 has 14 residues. The germline V and J ends were trimmed by 3 bases and 4 bases, with 10 bases remaining between them. The CDR3 loop is CASSSDSYNEKLFF. Here the CDR3 DNA reads TGTGCCAGCAGCTCGGACAGCTATAATGAAAAACTGTTTTTT.

The genes are TRBV19 and TRBJ2-1, with D unresolved. Germline values: CDR1 LNHDA, CDR2 SQIVND (reference sequence). The CDR3 is made up of 15 amino acids. Between the trimmed V and J ends, which lost 5 bases and 1 base, there was a span of 12 bases. The CDR3 region is CASSPIAISYNEQFF. In DNA, the CDR3 is TGTGCCAGTAGTCCTATTGCTATATCCTACAATGAGCAGTTCTTC. Full variable domain (remainder filled in from reference TRBV19 and TRBJ2-1): DGGITQSPKYLFRKEGQNVTLSCEQNLNHDAMYWYRQDPGQGLRLIYYSQIVNDFQKGDIAEGYSVSREKKESFPLTVTSAQKNPTAFYLCASSPIAISYNEQFFGPGTRLTVL.

The chain is built from TRBV28 and TRBJ1-5; D remains unclear. The CDR3 sequence is 14 residues long. Trimming shortened V by 8 bases and J by 1 base, and 12 bases separated the two germline ends. Germline V CDR1 and CDR2: MDHEN, SYDVKM. CDR3 DNA sequence: TGTGCCAGCTGGGAGTGGGGAAGCAATCAGCCCCAGCATTTT. Translating it yields CASWEWGSNQPQHF.

The J gene is TRBJ1-5, the V gene TRBV27, with 8 bases lining up with TRBD1. The length of the CDR3 is 16 residues. In germline, CDR1 is MNHEY, CDR2 SMNVEV (reference sequence). J gave up 2 bases and V 4 bases, and 7 bases lay outside the gene matches. The CDR3 DNA is TGTGCCAGCAGTTCCGACAGGGGATATGGCAATCAGCCCCAGCATTTT. Translation gives CASSSDRGYGNQPQHF.

The chain links TRBV2 to TRBJ1-1; the match to TRBD1 covers 7 bases. Trimming at V came to 3 bases and at J to 0 bases, leaving 4 bases not matched to a gene. CDR1 SNHLY and CDR2 FYNNEI come from the germline V gene. This CDR3 has 15 residues. The CDR3 loop reads CASSEGQRMNTEAFF. CDR3 in DNA: TGTGCCAGCAGTGAGGGACAGAGGATGAACACTGAAGCTTTCTTT.

This rearrangement joins TRBV6-1 to TRBJ1-3, with 7 nucleotides matching TRBD1. Germline CDR1 MNHNS, CDR2 SASEGT. The junction had 10 bases not matched to a gene; V was cut back by 4 bases and J by 1 base. The CDR3 extends over 17 amino acids. CDR3 residues: CASSGGQRGLSGNTIYF. The CDR3 coding sequence is TGTGCCAGCAGTGGGGGCCAAAGGGGGCTGTCTGGAAACACCATATATTTT.

This chain connects TRBV5-1 to TRBJ2-2, with D perhaps TRBD1 (7 bases). In germline, CDR1 is SGHRS, CDR2 YFSETQ. The CDR3 spans 13 residues. V was trimmed by 4 bases and J by 4 bases, leaving 8 bases between them. The CDR3 DNA reads TGCGCCAGCAGCCAGGGGGGCACCGGGGAGCTGTTTTTT. The encoded protein is CASSQGGTGELFF.

The CDR3 loop reads CASSRGTYRNTEAFF. In nucleotides, the CDR3 is TGTGCCAGCAGCCGTGGGACTTACCGGAACACTGAAGCTTTCTTT. The chain carries TRBV5-4 and TRBJ1-1, with D possibly being TRBD1 (5 bases). The germline V gene encodes CDR1 SGHNT and CDR2 YYREEE (reference sequence). CDR3 length: 15 amino acids. V was shortened by 4 bases and J by 1 base, with 14 bases between the two germline ends.

V is TRBV6-5 and J is TRBJ2-7, with TRBD1 identical over 7 bases. Germline V gene data show CDR1 as MNHEY and CDR2 as SVGAGI. Trimming took 5 bases from V and 4 from J; bases not matched to a gene: 11. The CDR3 extends over 15 amino acids. The CDR3 sequence: CASSRSGTARYEQYF. In DNA, the CDR3 is TGTGCCAGCAGTCGTTCCGGGACAGCCCGATACGAGCAGTACTTC.

The CDR3 DNA follows: TGTGCCAGCAGCTCACCGGGACTAGCGGGTGATACGCAGTATTTT. Residues: CASSSPGLAGDTQYF. The rearrangement joins TRBV7-8 to TRBJ2-3; 12 nucleotides agree with TRBD2. This CDR3 has 15 residues. V gave up 4 bases and J gave up 6 bases; unmatched junction bases: 5. CDR1 is SGHVS and CDR2 is FQNEAQ in the germline V gene.

The V and J genes are TRBV25-1 and TRBJ1-1, with D uncertain. Trimming shortened V by 1 base and J by 5 bases, and 11 bases separated the two germline ends. The CDR3 loop spans 14 amino acids. The V gene's germline CDR1 is MGHDK and CDR2 SYGVNS. CDR3 protein: CASSESAGVTEAFF. CDR3 nucleotide sequence: TGTGCCAGCAGTGAATCCGCCGGGGTAACTGAAGCTTTCTTT.

V usage is TRBV10-1 and J usage is TRBJ1-2; D may be TRBD1 (5 bases). CDR1 and CDR2 (germline): WNHNN, SYGVQD (reference sequence). Trimming took 0 bases from V and 8 from J, leaving 13 bases between them. The CDR3 is 14 amino acids. CDR3 loop: CASSESRVGAGYTF. The CDR3 DNA reads as TGCGCCAGCAGTGAGTCGAGAGTTGGGGCGGGCTACACCTTC.

There are many counts of this clone. The genes are TRBV2 and TRBJ1-3, with 9 bases that match TRBD1. Trimming removed 6 bases from V and 2 bases from J; junction bases left unmatched: 2. The CDR3 spans 14 residues. Germline V gene sequence: CDR1 SNHLY, CDR2 FYNNEI. CDR3 nucleotides: TGTGCCAGCAGCCGGGACAGGGCTGGAAACACCATATATTTT. Its protein product is CASSRDRAGNTIYF.

The gene calls are TRBV4-2 and TRBJ1-5; possible D gene TRBD1, 6 bases. This CDR3 is 16 amino acids long. Germline assignment: CDR1 LGHNA and CDR2 YNFKEQ. With 5 bases removed from V and 1 base from J, the gap between germline ends came to 15 bases. The CDR3 loop reads CASSGYRDNSNQPQHF. CDR3 coding DNA: TGTGCCAGCAGCGGATACCGGGACAACAGCAATCAGCCCCAGCATTTT.

The chain joins TRBV7-2 to TRBJ2-1; possible D gene TRBD1, 7 bases. This CDR3 contains 18 residues. Trimming took off 0 bases at V and 0 bases at J, with 15 bases between the two ends. CDR1 is SGHTA, CDR2 FQGNSA, per germline. In DNA form, the CDR3 reads TGTGCCAGCAGCTTAGCAGGGGGCGGCGGGATCTCCTACAATGAGCAGTTCTTC. Translation gives CASSLAGGGGISYNEQFF.